A single sample gave rise to the 18 T cell receptor beta chains below, sequenced in a study of blood T cells in healthy people across ages. A sample-barcoded 5' primer and a J-beta primer mix were used in a second PCR of roughly 6 to 12 cycles. TCRdb reprocessed the 5' RACE reads with MiXCR, giving one entry per CDR3 protein. The profile shows under 2,000,000 distinct CDR3 sequences, around 48% of them singletons. The source material was blood. The source is a middle-aged woman in good health.

This clonotype showed up many times. V is TRBV7-3 and J is TRBJ2-1; 8 nucleotides match TRBD2. Per germline, CDR1 SGHTA and CDR2 FQGTGA. The CDR3 sequence is 13 residues long. V dropped 6 bases and J dropped 6; count of bases not matched to a gene: 4. The CDR3 bases are TGTGCCAGCAGTTCACTAGCGGTCAATGAGCAGTTCTTC. Protein sequence: CASSSLAVNEQFF.

The chain recombines TRBV7-2 with TRBJ1-2; possibly TRBD1 for D (5 bases). Trimming left V 5 bases short and J 8 bases short, with 24 bases between. Germline V gene data show CDR1 as SGHTA and CDR2 as FQGNSA. This CDR3 is built from 16 residues. The CDR3 DNA reads as TGTGCCAGCAGCCCCACAAGGAAGACAGTCAAGACCGGCTACACCTTC. It translates to CASSPTRKTVKTGYTF.

V is TRBV29-1 and J is TRBJ2-2, with 7 bases that match TRBD1. The germline gives CDR1 SQVTM, CDR2 ANQGSEA. The length of the CDR3 is 11 residues. V gave up 7 bases and J gave up 7 bases; unmatched junction bases: 3. CDR3 nucleotides: TGCAGCGCCCAGGGGGTCGGGGAGCTGTTTTTT. Protein: CSAQGVGELFF.

This clonotype was observed a handful of times. The rearrangement links TRBV20-1 to TRBJ1-2; 8 bases are shared with TRBD1. Germline CDR1 is DFQATT and CDR2 is SNEGSKA (reference sequence). The trim removed 4 bases at V and 4 bases at J, leaving 5 bases unmatched. This CDR3 is built from 13 residues. The CDR3 here is CSATQGQVYGYTF. The DNA of the CDR3 is TGCAGTGCTACCCAGGGACAGGTCTATGGCTACACCTTC.

This chain joins TRBV15 and TRBJ1-2, with 7 bases that match TRBD1. CDR1 LNHNV and CDR2 YYDKDF come from the germline V gene (reference sequence). Unmatched junction bases numbered 8, after V lost 0 bases and J lost 4 bases. This CDR3 is 16 amino acids long. As DNA, the CDR3 is TGTGCCACCAGCAGAGACATCGACAGGGTGGTCTATGGCTACACCTTC. This codes for CATSRDIDRVVYGYTF.

The V call is TRBV10-3, the J call TRBJ2-4; D assignment may be TRBD1 or TRBD2 (5 bases each). Trimming left V 4 bases short and J 7 bases short, with 26 bases between. Per the germline V gene, CDR1 is ENHRY and CDR2 is SYGVKD. The CDR3 has 18 amino acids. This CDR3 is CAISVRGTLGMVENIQYF. The CDR3, as DNA: TGTGCCATCAGTGTGAGGGGCACCCTAGGTATGGTGGAGAACATTCAGTACTTC.

The chain couples TRBV15 to TRBJ2-1; TRBD2 matches 14 bases. Germline CDR1 is LNHNV and CDR2 is YYDKDF (reference sequence). CDR3 size: 16 residues. With V trimmed by 5 bases and J by 9 bases, 9 bases remained unmatched. CDR3 sequence: CATSGTSGRWGAEQFF. The CDR3 region has the DNA TGTGCCACCAGCGGGACTAGCGGGAGATGGGGCGCTGAGCAGTTCTTC.

This clonotype has only a few counts. The chain has TRBV24-1 and TRBJ2-7; 8 bases match TRBD1. This CDR3 region has 21 residues. Germline-derived CDR1 and CDR2 are KGHDR and SFDVKD. V lost 4 bases to trimming and J lost 3 bases; unmatched junction nucleotides: 25. Written as DNA, the CDR3 is TGTGCCACCAGTGACTCAACCCGGGACAGGTCCTCTGGGGAGGTCTACTACGAGCAGTACTTC. Translated: CATSDSTRDRSSGEVYYEQYF.

As for this clonotype: A much larger clone lies a single base off, so this may be a read error. The chain links TRBV29-1 to TRBJ2-7; TRBD1 matches at 8 bases. Trimming at V came to 4 bases and at J to 7 bases, leaving 9 bases not matched to a gene. In germline, CDR1 is SQVTM, CDR2 ANQGSEA. The CDR3 runs to 13 residues. The CDR3 spells CSVGGQANNEQYF. CDR3 sequence (DNA): TGCAGCGTTGGGGGACAGGCAAACAATGAGCAGTACTTC.

The chain employs TRBV5-1 and TRBJ2-5; D is perhaps TRBD1 (6 bases). This CDR3 comprises 15 residues. Trimming pared 2 bases from V and 6 bases from J, leaving 17 bases between. Germline assignment: CDR1 SGHRS and CDR2 YFSETQ. CDR3: CASSFSQQGAKTQYF. In DNA, the CDR3 is TGCGCCAGCAGCTTTTCCCAACAGGGTGCGAAGACCCAGTACTTC.

The V call is TRBV2, the J call TRBJ2-7; 12 bases are a match to TRBD1. V dropped 4 bases and J dropped 12; count of bases not matched to a gene: 10. Per germline, CDR1 SNHLY and CDR2 FYNNEI. The CDR3 runs 14 residues. The CDR3 nucleotides are TGTGCCAGCAGTGCAACCGGGACAGGGGGCTTATGGTACTTC. Its protein is CASSATGTGGLWYF.

The chain combines TRBV9 with TRBJ1-5; tentatively, D is TRBD1 (5 bases). The CDR3 covers 17 residues. From germline, CDR1 is SGDLS and CDR2 YYNGEE. V lost 3 bases, J lost 0 bases, and 16 bases lay in between. CDR3 in DNA: TGTGCCAGCAGCGCCCGCGACAGACCCTATAGCAATCAGCCCCAGCATTTT. Amino acid sequence: CASSARDRPYSNQPQHF.

This clonotype showed up just a few times. This chain links TRBV20-1 with TRBJ2-7; 9 bases map to TRBD1. Trimming at V came to 1 base and at J to 4 bases, leaving 8 bases not matched to a gene. The CDR3 spans 15 residues. CDR1 and CDR2 from the germline V gene are DFQATT and SNEGSKA (reference sequence). CDR3 coding DNA: TGCAGTGCTAGAGTACCGGGACAGGGTCCATACGAGCAGTACTTC. As protein: CSARVPGQGPYEQYF.

This clonotype occurred a few times. The chain couples TRBV29-1 to TRBJ2-3; 8 bases are a match to TRBD1. CDR1 and CDR2 (germline): SQVTM, ANQGSEA. The CDR3 runs to 15 residues. V lost 0 bases to trimming and J lost 4 bases; unmatched junction nucleotides: 6. This CDR3 reads CSVEDARGPPDTQYF. CDR3 DNA: TGCAGCGTTGAAGATGCCAGGGGGCCCCCAGATACGCAGTATTTT.

This chain links TRBV6-6 with TRBJ2-3; 12 nucleotides line up with TRBD2. Germline CDR1 and CDR2: MNHNY and SVGAGI (reference sequence). The V and J ends lost 0 bases and 5 bases, in that order; junction bases with no gene match: 3. The CDR3 extends over 16 amino acids. CDR3 sequence reads: CASSYSTSGGVDTQYF. DNA of the CDR3: TGTGCCAGCAGTTACTCGACTAGCGGGGGAGTAGATACGCAGTATTTT.

The rearrangement joins TRBV11-1 to TRBJ1-4, with 10 bases aligning to TRBD1. Per the germline V gene, CDR1 is SGHAT and CDR2 is FQDESV (reference sequence). The CDR3 extends over 13 amino acids. V lost 5 bases, J lost 10 bases, and 4 bases stayed unmatched. The CDR3, as DNA: TGTGCCAGCAGCCCGCGGACAGGGGGAAAACTGTTTTTT. It encodes CASSPRTGGKLFF. The complete variable domain, with remaining parts taken from reference TRBV11-1 and TRBJ1-4, reads EAEVAQSPRYKITEKSQAVAFWCDPISGHATLYWYRQILGQGPELLVQFQDESVVDDSQLPKDRFSAERLKGVDSTLKIQPAELGDSAMYLCASSPRTGGKLFFGSGTQLSVL.

The chain couples TRBV27 to TRBJ2-7; D might be TRBD1 or TRBD2, each matching 5 bases. Germline values: CDR1 MNHEY, CDR2 SMNVEV (reference sequence). CDR3 length equals 14 residues. V was clipped by 5 bases and J by 3 bases, with 14 bases between them. The CDR3 bases are TGTGCCAGCAGTCCGAAGGGACCGATCTACGAGCAGTACTTC. This encodes CASSPKGPIYEQYF.

This clonotype was counted between two and nine times. This chain connects TRBV15 to TRBJ2-3; D is unclear. This CDR3 is built from 11 residues. Trimming stripped 8 bases from V and 6 bases from J, with 9 bases between. Germline CDR1 reads LNHNV; CDR2 reads YYDKDF (reference sequence). CDR3 region: CATGVDDTQYF. The CDR3 nucleotides are TGTGCCACCGGTGTGGACGATACGCAGTATTTT.